These 4 T cell receptor beta chains originate from one sample sequenced in a study of cytomegalovirus exposure and HLA in healthy donors. Primers included in the PCR were 60 Vbeta and 13 Jbeta primers. Profiled with immunoSEQ multiplex PCR; TCRdb holds only in-frame clones, not every one. This sample has about 170,000 clones; approximately 78% occur once, and the top ten carry approximately 0.8%. What was sequenced was PBMCs. These receptors came from a woman between 18 and 29 years old in good health and CMV-seronegative.

The rearrangement joins TRBV28 to TRBJ2-7; TRBD1 matches 7 bases. This CDR3 spans 18 amino acids. The ends lost 3 bases at V and 3 bases at J; junction bases unmatched: 17. Per the germline V gene, CDR1 is MDHEN and CDR2 is SYDVKM. CDR3 loop: CASSFWLEGGLAFYEQYF. CDR3 sequence (DNA): TGTGCCAGCAGTTTTTGGCTTGAAGGGGGCCTGGCCTTCTACGAGCAGTACTTC.

J is TRBJ1-5 and V is TRBV28; the D is unclear. CDR1 is MDHEN, CDR2 SYDVKM, per germline. Trimming stripped 2 bases from V and 3 bases from J, with 11 bases between. This CDR3 region has 15 residues. CDR3 sequence: CASSLISRPNQPQHF. The CDR3 nucleotides read TGTGCCAGCAGTTTAATTTCGAGGCCCAATCAGCCCCAGCATTTT. Drawing the rest from reference TRBV28 and TRBJ1-5, the complete variable domain is DVKVTQSSRYLVKRTGEKVFLECVQDMDHENMFWYRQDPGLGLRLIYFSYDVKMKEKGDIPEGYSVSREKKERFSLILESASTNQTSMYLCASSLISRPNQPQHFGDGTRLSIL.

The chain employs TRBV28 and TRBJ1-2, with D maybe TRBD1 (5 bases). From germline, CDR1 is MDHEN and CDR2 SYDVKM. With 3 bases removed from V and 7 bases from J, the gap between germline ends came to 9 bases. The length of the CDR3 is 12 residues. The CDR3 spells CASSFRGSGYTF. The CDR3 nucleotides are TGTGCCAGCAGTTTTAGGGGTTCTGGCTACACCTTC.

This chain joins TRBV6-5 and TRBJ1-1, with 12 bases identical to TRBD1. V lost 6 bases, J lost 3 bases, and 5 bases stayed unmatched. Germline V gives CDR1 MNHEY, CDR2 SVGAGI. This CDR3 has 15 amino acids. This CDR3 is CASRGQGAGDTEAFF. For the CDR3, the DNA is TGTGCCAGCAGGGGACAGGGGGCAGGGGACACTGAAGCTTTCTTT.